The 21 T cell receptor beta chains below come from one sample, sequenced in a study of technical replicates of blood from a handful of donors. Produced via immunoSEQ multiplex PCR; TCRdb's table is partial and in-frame only. The table records some 99,000 clones, approximately 95% of them present only once. Sequences were obtained from T cells isolated from PBMCs. Receptors originate from a human donor in good health.

The chain is built from TRBV5-6 and TRBJ2-3; tentatively, D is TRBD2 (7 bases). The germline V and J ends were trimmed by 1 base and 0 bases, with 9 bases remaining between them. The CDR3 length is 15 residues. Germline V gene sequence: CDR1 SGHDT, CDR2 YYEEEE. This chain's CDR3 is CASSLWGGSTDTQYF. CDR3 DNA: TGTGCCAGCAGCTTGTGGGGGGGCAGCACAGATACGCAGTATTTT.

The J gene is TRBJ2-5, the V gene TRBV19; no firm D call. V was trimmed by 4 bases and J by 0 bases, leaving 9 bases between them. Per the germline V gene, CDR1 is LNHDA and CDR2 is SQIVND (reference sequence). This CDR3 spans 14 amino acids. CDR3 region: CASSNRVDQETQYF. The CDR3 region has the DNA TGTGCCAGTAGTAACAGAGTTGACCAAGAGACCCAGTACTTC.

The chain is built from TRBV10-3 and TRBJ2-7; D unclear. CDR1 ENHRY and CDR2 SYGVKD come from the germline V gene. CDR3 length: 16 amino acids. V was shortened by 1 base and J by 0 bases, with 13 bases between the two germline ends. CDR3 sequence: CAISEFLFNPSYEQYF. The CDR3, as DNA: TGTGCCATCAGTGAGTTCCTCTTTAATCCCTCCTACGAGCAGTACTTC.

The chain uses TRBV9 and TRBJ2-3; 11 bases are a match to TRBD2. In germline, CDR1 is SGDLS, CDR2 YYNGEE. The CDR3 covers 18 residues. After removal of 6 bases from V and 4 bases from J, the junction contained 16 bases not matched to a gene. The CDR3 region is CASTPGLAGGGSADTQYF. The DNA for the CDR3 is TGTGCCAGCACCCCCGGACTAGCGGGTGGGGGGTCAGCAGATACGCAGTATTTT.

This clone was seen only once. This chain links TRBV2 with TRBJ2-3, with 7 bases aligning to TRBD2. V lost 8 bases to trimming and J lost 6 bases; unmatched junction nucleotides: 8. The CDR3 contains 13 residues. Germline V gene lookup returns CDR1 SNHLY and CDR2 FYNNEI. CDR3 residues: CASRRGEGDTQYF. The CDR3 region has the DNA TGTGCCAGCCGTCGGGGGGAGGGGGATACGCAGTATTTT.

V usage is TRBV6-4 and J usage is TRBJ2-3; TRBD1 might be the D (6 bases). The CDR3 consists of 18 residues. Germline V gives CDR1 MRHNA, CDR2 SNTAGT. The V and J ends lost 2 bases and 3 bases respectively, with 21 bases between them. The CDR3 DNA sequence: TGTGCCAGCAGTGACCTCTTTACTCCGGCAGGGGCTACAGATACGCAGTATTTT. Translating gives CASSDLFTPAGATDTQYF.

The gene calls are TRBV18 and TRBJ2-3; tentative D call: TRBD2 (5 bases). The CDR3 is 19 residues long. V dropped 1 base and J dropped 1 base, with 21 bases sitting between them. The V gene's germline CDR1 is KGHSH and CDR2 LQKENI. The DNA for the CDR3 is TGTGCCAGCTCACCACGTCTCTGGACTCGTAAAAGCGGCACAGATACGCAGTATTTT. It encodes CASSPRLWTRKSGTDTQYF.

J is TRBJ2-1 and V is TRBV9; 16 bases fit TRBD2. Germline V gene lookup returns CDR1 SGDLS and CDR2 YYNGEE. The junction had 12 bases not matched to a gene; V was cut back by 0 bases and J by 9 bases. This CDR3 contains 19 residues. Here the CDR3 reads CASSVGGTSGRVGSGEQFF. Here the CDR3 DNA reads TGTGCCAGCAGCGTAGGAGGGACTAGCGGGAGGGTCGGGAGTGGTGAGCAGTTCTTC.

The chain links TRBV29-1 to TRBJ2-2; no definite D call. V was trimmed by 5 bases and J by 7 bases, leaving 11 bases between them. This CDR3 has 12 amino acids. Germline V gives CDR1 SQVTM, CDR2 ANQGSEA. This CDR3 is CSVIRASGELFF. CDR3 bases: TGCAGCGTTATTAGAGCGAGCGGGGAGCTGTTTTTT.

The chain carries TRBV2 and TRBJ2-4, with D possibly matching TRBD2 (5 bases). Trimming cost V 7 bases and J 0 bases, with 22 bases left between them. Germline CDR1 SNHLY, CDR2 FYNNEI. This CDR3 has 18 amino acids. Here the CDR3 DNA reads TGTGCCAGCATCCCCGGAGGCCGCCGAGGAATAGCCAAAAACATTCAGTACTTC. Its protein is CASIPGGRRGIAKNIQYF.

The rearrangement uses TRBV11-2 and TRBJ2-7; D might be TRBD1 (6 bases). Trimming cost V 6 bases and J 2 bases, with 29 bases left between them. This CDR3 is 19 amino acids long. Looked up from germline, CDR1 is SGHAT and CDR2 is FQNNGV. CDR3 DNA sequence: TGTGCCAGCAGGCAACTAAGACAGGCCAAGTCCCCGAAACCCTACGAGCAGTACTTC. This gives the protein CASRQLRQAKSPKPYEQYF.

V is TRBV5-4 and J is TRBJ1-1; 8 nucleotides align to TRBD1. V dropped 4 bases and J dropped 6; count of bases not matched to a gene: 8. The V gene's germline CDR1 is SGHNT and CDR2 YYREEE (reference sequence). This CDR3 is 14 amino acids long. CDR3 in DNA: TGTGCCAGCAGCGGCAGGGGGCAGAGAGCTGAAGCTTTCTTT. The encoded protein is CASSGRGQRAEAFF. The full variable domain, rest sourced from reference TRBV5-4 and TRBJ1-1, is ETGVTQSPTHLIKTRGQQVTLRCSSQSGHNTVSWYQQALGQGPQFIFQYYREEENGRGNFPPRFSGLQFPNYSSELNVNALELDDSALYLCASSGRGQRAEAFFGQGTRLTVV.

The chain joins TRBV29-1 to TRBJ1-1, with 7 nucleotides matching TRBD1. The CDR3 consists of 17 residues. Germline CDR1 reads SQVTM; CDR2 reads ANQGSEA. J lost 7 bases, V lost 4 bases, and 21 bases had no gene match. CDR3 loop: CSVVGLGTGAREGEAFF. DNA of the CDR3: TGCAGCGTTGTAGGGTTAGGTACAGGGGCCCGCGAAGGTGAAGCTTTCTTT.

The J gene is TRBJ2-7, the V gene TRBV29-1, with D perhaps matching TRBD2 (7 bases). Germline V gene sequence: CDR1 SQVTM, CDR2 ANQGSEA. Trimming shortened V by 0 bases and J by 2 bases, and 17 bases separated the two germline ends. This CDR3 comprises 16 residues. CDR3 in amino acids: CSVEDPPGGLPYEQYF. DNA for the CDR3: TGCAGCGTTGAAGATCCTCCGGGGGGCTTGCCCTACGAGCAGTACTTC.

This chain uses TRBV28 with TRBJ1-1; tentatively, D is TRBD1 (6 bases). The CDR3 length is 12 residues. Trimming took 8 bases from V and 1 from J, leaving 8 bases between them. Germline V gene data show CDR1 as MDHEN and CDR2 as SYDVKM. The CDR3 is CASQTGNTEAFF. CDR3 nucleotide sequence: TGTGCCAGCCAGACAGGGAACACTGAAGCTTTCTTT.

The chain has TRBV5-1 and TRBJ2-1; 8 nucleotides match TRBD2. CDR3 length: 15 residues. Germline V gene sequence: CDR1 SGHRS, CDR2 YFSETQ. Unmatched junction bases numbered 12, after V lost 7 bases and J lost 6 bases. Written as DNA, the CDR3 is TGCGCCAGCGCCCCCGGGGGGACTAGTATCAATGAGCAGTTCTTC. Amino acid sequence: CASAPGGTSINEQFF.

This chain joins TRBV28 and TRBJ2-7; tentatively, D is TRBD1 (6 bases). The CDR3 totals 12 residues. Looked up from germline, CDR1 is MDHEN and CDR2 is SYDVKM. Trimming pared 2 bases from V and 7 bases from J, leaving 9 bases between. This CDR3 is CASSLVGTEQYF. Here the CDR3 DNA reads TGTGCCAGCAGTTTAGTAGGGACAGAGCAGTACTTC.

On this clone itself: This CDR3 is also generated by other DNA sequences in the sample. The V gene is TRBV30, the J gene TRBJ2-6; a possible D gene is TRBD2 (5 bases). The CDR3 covers 15 residues. V was cut by 0 bases and J by 0 bases, with 6 bases left in between. Germline CDR1 GTSNPN, CDR2 SVGIG (reference sequence). CDR3 loop: CAWSVGGSGANVLTF. CDR3 sequence (DNA): TGTGCCTGGAGTGTTGGAGGCTCTGGGGCCAACGTCCTGACTTTC.

This clone occurred a few times. V and J are TRBV27 and TRBJ1-5; D may be TRBD1 (5 bases). Germline V gives CDR1 MNHEY, CDR2 SMNVEV (reference sequence). Trimming shortened V by 4 bases and J by 8 bases, and 12 bases separated the two germline ends. The CDR3 totals 13 residues. The DNA of the CDR3 is TGTGCCAGCAGTTGGGGGGGTGGGGAGCCCCAGCATTTT. Amino acids: CASSWGGGEPQHF.

The V gene is TRBV7-2, the J gene TRBJ2-7; D ambiguous. Trimming cost V 1 base and J 3 bases, with 10 bases left between them. The CDR3 runs 14 residues. The germline gives CDR1 SGHTA, CDR2 FQGNSA. The CDR3 reads CASSLGWANYEQYF. As DNA, the CDR3 is TGTGCCAGCAGCTTAGGATGGGCAAACTACGAGCAGTACTTC.

The V gene is TRBV4-1, the J gene TRBJ1-1; D is undetermined. The V and J ends lost 5 bases and 3 bases respectively, with 13 bases between them. The CDR3 length is 14 residues. Germline assignment: CDR1 MGHRA and CDR2 YSYEKL. CDR3: CASSGRTRDTEAFF. CDR3 nucleotide sequence: TGCGCCAGCAGCGGCCGAACGAGGGACACTGAAGCTTTCTTT.